This T cell receptor beta chain was sequenced in a study of cytomegalovirus exposure and HLA in healthy donors. Amplification used 60 Vbeta primers and 13 Jbeta primers. Here immunoSEQ multiplex PCR was the method, and the copy in TCRdb shows in-frame clones only, minus some. Here the sample spans about 140,000 clones, around 82% being singletons. CDR1 and CDR2 from the germline V gene are SNHLY and FYNNEI. With 6 bases removed from V and 2 bases from J, the gap between germline ends came to 14 bases. The CDR3 is 14 residues long. The sample comprised PBMCs. The receptor was derived from a man aged 45-65 years in good health and CMV-seronegative. This chain links TRBV2 with TRBJ2-7, with D tentatively TRBD2 (6 bases). For the CDR3, the DNA is TGTGCCAGCAGGCCACCAAGGGAGGCCTACGAGCAGTACTTC. The encoded protein is CASRPPREAYEQYF. The variable domain in full, completed from reference TRBV2 and TRBJ2-7, reads EPEVTQTPSHQVTQMGQEVILRCVPISNHLYFYWYRQILGQKVEFLVSFYNNEISEKSEIFDDQFSVERPDGSNFTLKIRSTKLEDSAMYFCASRPPREAYEQYFGPGTRLTVT.